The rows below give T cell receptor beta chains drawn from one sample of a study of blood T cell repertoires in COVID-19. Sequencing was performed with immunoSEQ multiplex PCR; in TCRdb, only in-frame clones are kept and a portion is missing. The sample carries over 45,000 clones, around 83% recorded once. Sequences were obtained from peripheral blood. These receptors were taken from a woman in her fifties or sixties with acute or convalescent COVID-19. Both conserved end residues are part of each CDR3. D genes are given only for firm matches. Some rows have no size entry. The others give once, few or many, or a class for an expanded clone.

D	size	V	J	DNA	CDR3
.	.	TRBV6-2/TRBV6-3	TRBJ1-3	TGTGCCAGCAGTTTGGACAGACCGACCTCTGGAAACACCATATATTTT	CASSLDRPTSGNTIYF
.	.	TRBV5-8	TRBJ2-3	TGTGCCAGCAGCTTCCTGACAGGGAGGACAGATACGCAGTATTTT	CASSFLTGRTDTQYF
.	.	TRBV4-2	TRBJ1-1	TGTGCCAGCAGCCATCCTTTAGAGACAGGACCCGCTTTCTTT	CASSHPLETGPAFF
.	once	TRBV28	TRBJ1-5	TGTGCCAGCAGTTTATCCAGAAACAATCAGCCCCAGCATTTT	CASSLSRNNQPQHF
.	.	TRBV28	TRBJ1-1	TGTGCCAGCAGTTCACAGGGTAGGGGATTGAACACTGAAGCTTTCTTT	CASSSQGRGLNTEAFF
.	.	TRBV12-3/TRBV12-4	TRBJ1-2	TGTGCCAGCACGAACAGGGTGAATGGCTACACCTTC	CASTNRVNGYTF
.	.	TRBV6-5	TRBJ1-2	TGTGCCAGCAGCTATGGGACATTCGATGGCTACACCTTC	CASSYGTFDGYTF
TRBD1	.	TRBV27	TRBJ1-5	TGTGCCAGCAGTTTGACCGGGACAGGTAGACAGCCCCAGCATTTT	CASSLTGTGRQPQHF
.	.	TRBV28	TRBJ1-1	TGTGCCAGCAGTCCATCCCGGACAGCAAACACTGAAGCTTTCTTT	CASSPSRTANTEAFF
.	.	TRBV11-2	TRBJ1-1	TGTGCCAGCAGCATAAGAGGAGCAATGAACACTGAAGCTTTCTTT	CASSIRGAMNTEAFF
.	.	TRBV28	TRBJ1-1	TGTGCCAGCAGTCCTCGGGGTCTACTCATGAACACTGAAGCTTTCTTT	CASSPRGLLMNTEAFF
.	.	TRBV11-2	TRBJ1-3	TGTGCCAGCAGCGCCCAACAGGGAAACACCATATATTTT	CASSAQQGNTIYF
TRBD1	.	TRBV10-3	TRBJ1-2	TGTGCCATCAGCAGACAGGGGGCCGGTTCTGGCTACACCTTC	CAISRQGAGSGYTF
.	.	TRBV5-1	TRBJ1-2	TGCGCCAGCAGGGCCGGGACGGGGGGATACTATGGCTACACCTTC	CASRAGTGGYYGYTF
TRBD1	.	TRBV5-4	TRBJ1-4	TGTGCCAGCAGCGACAGGGGGCAAGCCGTATATGAAAAACTGTTTTTT	CASSDRGQAVYEKLFF
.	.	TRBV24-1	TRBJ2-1	TGTGCCACCAGTGAATCGGGGTTTTACAATGAGCAGTTCTTC	CATSESGFYNEQFF
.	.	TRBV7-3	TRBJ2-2	TGTGCCAGCAGCTTAGCGGGCCCGAACACCGGGGAGCTGTTTTTT	CASSLAGPNTGELFF
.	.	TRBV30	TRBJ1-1	TGTGCCCTTAAACCCTACGCGGGACGGATGAACACTGAAGCTTTCTTT	CALKPYAGRMNTEAFF
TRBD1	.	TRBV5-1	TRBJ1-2	TGCGCCAGCAGCGCCGGACAGGGGAAGGGAGGCTACACCTTC	CASSAGQGKGGYTF
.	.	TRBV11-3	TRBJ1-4	TGTGCCAGCAGCTTCGCTCTTAGGACAGCGAAAAATGAAAAACTGTTTTTT	CASSFALRTAKNEKLFF
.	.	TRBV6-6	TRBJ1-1	TGTGCCAGCAATCCCCGGGGGTTGACAGTCCCTGGAGCTTTCTTT	CASNPRGLTVPGAFF
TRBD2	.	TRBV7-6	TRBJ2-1	TGTGCCAGCAGCCAACCGGGACTAGCGGGAGGGGGTGAGCAGTTCTTC	CASSQPGLAGGGEQFF
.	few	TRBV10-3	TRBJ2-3	TGTGCCATCAAGGGGGGGTTGGATACGCAGTATTTT	CAIKGGLDTQYF
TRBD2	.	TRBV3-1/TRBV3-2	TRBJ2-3	TGTGCCACCAAGCCGGCGACTAGCCTGGGGACAGATACGCAGTATTTT	CATKPATSLGTDTQYF